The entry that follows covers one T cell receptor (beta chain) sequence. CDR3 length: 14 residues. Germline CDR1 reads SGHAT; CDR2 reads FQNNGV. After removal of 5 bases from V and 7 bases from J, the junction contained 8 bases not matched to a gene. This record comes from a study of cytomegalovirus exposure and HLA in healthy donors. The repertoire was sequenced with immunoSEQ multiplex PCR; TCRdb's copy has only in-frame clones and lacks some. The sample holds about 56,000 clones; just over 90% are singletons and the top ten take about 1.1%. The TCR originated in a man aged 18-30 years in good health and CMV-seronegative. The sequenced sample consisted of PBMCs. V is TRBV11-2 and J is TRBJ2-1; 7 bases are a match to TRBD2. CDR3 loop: CASSGIAGGNEQFF. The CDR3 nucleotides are TGTGCCAGCAGCGGAATAGCGGGTGGTAATGAGCAGTTCTTC. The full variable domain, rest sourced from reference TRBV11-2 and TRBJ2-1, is EAGVAQSPRYKIIEKRQSVAFWCNPISGHATLYWYQQILGQGPKLLIQFQNNGVVDDSQLPKDRFSAERLKGVDSTLKIQPAKLEDSAVYLCASSGIAGGNEQFFGPGTRLTVL.